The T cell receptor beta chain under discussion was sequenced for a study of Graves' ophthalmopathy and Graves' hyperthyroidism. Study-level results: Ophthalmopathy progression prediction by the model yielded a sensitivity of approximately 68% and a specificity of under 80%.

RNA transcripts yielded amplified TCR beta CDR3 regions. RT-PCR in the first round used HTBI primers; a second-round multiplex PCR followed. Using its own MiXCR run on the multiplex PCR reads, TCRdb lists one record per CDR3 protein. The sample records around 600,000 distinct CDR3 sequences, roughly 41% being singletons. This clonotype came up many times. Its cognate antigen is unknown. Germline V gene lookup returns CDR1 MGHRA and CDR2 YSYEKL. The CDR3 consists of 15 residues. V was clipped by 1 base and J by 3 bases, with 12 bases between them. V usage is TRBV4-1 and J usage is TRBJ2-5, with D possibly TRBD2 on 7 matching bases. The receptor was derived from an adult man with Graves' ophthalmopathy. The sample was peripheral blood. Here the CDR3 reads CASSQVSGGEETQYF. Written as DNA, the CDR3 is TGCGCCAGCAGCCAAGTTTCGGGGGGCGAAGAGACCCAGTACTTC.